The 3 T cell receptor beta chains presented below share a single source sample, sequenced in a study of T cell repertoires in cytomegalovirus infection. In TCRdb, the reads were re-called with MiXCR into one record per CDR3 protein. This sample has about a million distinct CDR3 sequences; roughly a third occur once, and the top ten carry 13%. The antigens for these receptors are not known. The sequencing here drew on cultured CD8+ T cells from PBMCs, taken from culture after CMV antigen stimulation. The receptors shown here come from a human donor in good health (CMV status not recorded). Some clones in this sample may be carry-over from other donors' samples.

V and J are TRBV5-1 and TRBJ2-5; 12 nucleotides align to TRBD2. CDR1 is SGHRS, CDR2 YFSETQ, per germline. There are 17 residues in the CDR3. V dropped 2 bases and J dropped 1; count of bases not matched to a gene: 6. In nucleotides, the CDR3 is TGCGCCAGCAGCTTTCGACTAGCGGGGGCCTCCCAAGAGACCCAGTACTTC. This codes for CASSFRLAGASQETQYF. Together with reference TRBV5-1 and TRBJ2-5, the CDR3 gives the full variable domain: KAGVTQTPRYLIKTRGQQVTLSCSPISGHRSVSWYQQTPGQGLQFLFEYFSETQRNKGNFPGRFSGRQFSNSRSEMNVSTLELGDSALYLCASSFRLAGASQETQYFGPGTRLLVL.

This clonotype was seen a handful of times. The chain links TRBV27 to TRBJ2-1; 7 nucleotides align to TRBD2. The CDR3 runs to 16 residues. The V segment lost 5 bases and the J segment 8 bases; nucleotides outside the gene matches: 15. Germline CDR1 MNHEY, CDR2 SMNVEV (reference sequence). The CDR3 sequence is CASSPTPTGGIHEQFF. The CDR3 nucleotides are TGTGCCAGCAGTCCCACTCCTACCGGGGGGATCCATGAGCAGTTCTTC.

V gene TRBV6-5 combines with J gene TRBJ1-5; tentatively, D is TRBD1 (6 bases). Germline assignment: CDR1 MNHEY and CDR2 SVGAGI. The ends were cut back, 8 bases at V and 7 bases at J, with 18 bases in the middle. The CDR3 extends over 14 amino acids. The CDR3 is CASGPGGTGQPQHF. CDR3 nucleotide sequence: TGTGCCAGCGGCCCCGGGGGCACGGGGCAGCCCCAGCATTTT.